Presented here are 16 T cell receptor beta chains from one specimen sequenced in a study of blood T cell repertoires in COVID-19. The repertoire was sequenced with immunoSEQ multiplex PCR; TCRdb's copy has only in-frame clones and lacks some. The sample carries around 42,000 clones, 60% to 85% recorded once. Sequencing input: peripheral blood. These receptors all stem from a man between 70 and 80 years old with active or convalescent COVID-19.

The chain has TRBV20-1 and TRBJ1-5, with 8 positions matching TRBD1. This CDR3 is 15 amino acids long. V shed 5 bases and J 0 bases; nucleotides not matched to a gene: 6. The germline V gene encodes CDR1 DFQATT and CDR2 SNEGSKA (reference sequence). The CDR3 loop is CSAGAGGYSNQPQHF. In nucleotides, the CDR3 is TGCAGTGCTGGTGCAGGGGGCTATAGCAATCAGCCCCAGCATTTT.

This chain connects TRBV10-3 to TRBJ1-2; D gene uncertain. CDR1 and CDR2 (germline): ENHRY, SYGVKD. V lost 2 bases and J 8 bases, leaving 12 bases between the germline ends. The CDR3 totals 13 residues. CDR3 region: CAISEREGYGYTF. CDR3 sequence (DNA): TGTGCCATCAGTGAGAGGGAGGGATACGGCTACACCTTC.

V is TRBV27 and J is TRBJ2-1; 8 positions match TRBD2. The CDR3 is 16 amino acids. Trimming removed 6 bases from V and 6 bases from J; junction bases left unmatched: 13. Germline assignment: CDR1 MNHEY and CDR2 SMNVEV (reference sequence). CDR3 residues: CASRRTGGYTGNEQFF. The CDR3 nucleotides read TGTGCCAGCAGGCGAACGGGGGGGTATACGGGCAATGAGCAGTTCTTC.

This clone was observed a few times. This chain uses TRBV2 with TRBJ1-3, with D hard to call. This CDR3 spans 15 amino acids. V lost 7 bases to trimming and J lost 3 bases, with 16 bases between them. Germline CDR1 reads SNHLY; CDR2 reads FYNNEI. CDR3 amino acids: CASNLRSSSGNTIYF. DNA for the CDR3: TGTGCCAGCAATCTACGGTCCTCGAGTGGAAACACCATATATTTT. The whole variable domain, remainder taken from reference TRBV2 and TRBJ1-3, is EPEVTQTPSHQVTQMGQEVILRCVPISNHLYFYWYRQILGQKVEFLVSFYNNEISEKSEIFDDQFSVERPDGSNFTLKIRSTKLEDSAMYFCASNLRSSSGNTIYFGEGSWLTVV.

The chain links TRBV7-3 to TRBJ2-2; 7 nucleotides agree with TRBD1. The CDR3 runs 13 residues. The V gene's germline CDR1 is SGHTA and CDR2 FQGTGA. J lost 7 bases, V lost 5 bases, and 4 bases had no gene match. The CDR3 loop is CASSPGTVGELFF. Written as DNA, the CDR3 is TGTGCCAGCAGCCCAGGGACAGTCGGGGAGCTGTTTTTT.

The chain carries TRBV10-3 and TRBJ1-6; no reliable D call. Germline CDR1 ENHRY, CDR2 SYGVKD. V was clipped by 3 bases and J by 0 bases, with 9 bases between them. CDR3 length: 16 residues. The CDR3 reads CAISDPINSYNSPLHF. The CDR3 nucleotides are TGTGCCATCAGTGACCCAATCAACTCCTATAATTCACCCCTCCACTTT.

The gene calls are TRBV28 and TRBJ1-1; D may be TRBD1 (6 bases). The V gene lost 2 bases and the J gene lost 0 bases, with 16 bases spanning the gap. Per germline, CDR1 MDHEN and CDR2 SYDVKM. The CDR3 covers 17 residues. As DNA, the CDR3 is TGTGCCAGCAGTTTAAGTAGGGGACATGGGATGAACACTGAAGCTTTCTTT. Translating it yields CASSLSRGHGMNTEAFF.

About this clone: The sample holds other DNA sequences that translate to the same CDR3. CDR3 DNA: TGTGCCACCAGCAGAGATCCAGCGGGGGGCACAGATACGCAGTATTTT. It encodes CATSRDPAGGTDTQYF. J is TRBJ2-3 and V is TRBV15; 8 bases fit TRBD2. The CDR3 has 16 amino acids. Trimming cost V 0 bases and J 1 base; bases outside gene matches: 3. Germline V gives CDR1 LNHNV, CDR2 YYDKDF (reference sequence).

This clone was counted only a few times. The chain joins TRBV2 to TRBJ1-1, with D maybe TRBD1 (6 bases). The CDR3 covers 16 residues. Germline V gives CDR1 SNHLY, CDR2 FYNNEI. The V gene lost 7 bases and the J gene lost 1 base, with 19 bases spanning the gap. CDR3: CASTGQLYGANTEAFF. The CDR3 DNA is TGTGCCAGCACCGGACAGTTGTACGGGGCGAACACTGAAGCTTTCTTT. The full variable domain, in which reference TRBV2 and TRBJ1-1 provide the parts outside the CDR3, is EPEVTQTPSHQVTQMGQEVILRCVPISNHLYFYWYRQILGQKVEFLVSFYNNEISEKSEIFDDQFSVERPDGSNFTLKIRSTKLEDSAMYFCASTGQLYGANTEAFFGQGTRLTVV.

The chain joins TRBV5-6 to TRBJ1-2; 12 positions agree with TRBD1. The germline CDR1 and CDR2 sequences are SGHDT and YYEEEE. The CDR3 is 17 amino acids. V shed 3 bases and J 2 bases; nucleotides not matched to a gene: 8. CDR3 in DNA: TGTGCCAGCAGCTCCCCGGGACAGGGGGCGGCGAACTATGGCTACACCTTC. Encoded protein: CASSSPGQGAANYGYTF.

This clone appeared once. The rearrangement uses TRBV9 and TRBJ1-2, with D possibly TRBD1 on 6 matching bases. CDR3 length: 15 residues. Trimming left V 4 bases short and J 1 base short, with 14 bases between. In germline, CDR1 is SGDLS, CDR2 YYNGEE. CDR3 in DNA: TGTGCCAGCAGCCCGAGACAGGCCGTTAACTATGGCTACACCTTC. Residues: CASSPRQAVNYGYTF. Full variable domain (outside the CDR3, taken from reference TRBV9 and TRBJ1-2): DSGVTQTPKHLITATGQRVTLRCSPRSGDLSVYWYQQSLDQGLQFLIQYYNGEERAKGNILERFSAQQFPDLHSELNLSSLELGDSALYFCASSPRQAVNYGYTFGSGTRLTVV.

The chain has TRBV5-5 and TRBJ2-3, with 7 bases lining up with TRBD1. This CDR3 region has 16 residues. J gave up 3 bases and V 4 bases, and 11 bases lay outside the gene matches. In germline, CDR1 is SGHKS, CDR2 YYEKEE (reference sequence). CDR3 sequence reads: CASSKLLGGATDTQYF. The DNA of the CDR3 is TGTGCCAGCAGCAAGTTGTTAGGGGGCGCAACAGATACGCAGTATTTT.

This chain joins TRBV5-1 and TRBJ2-5; 7 nucleotides agree with TRBD2. The CDR3 is 16 amino acids. Germline CDR1 and CDR2: SGHRS and YFSETQ. The V segment lost 0 bases and the J segment 4 bases; nucleotides outside the gene matches: 9. The CDR3 DNA reads TGCGCCAGCAGCTTGGCGGGGCGGGGGAATGGAGAGACCCAGTACTTC. This gives the protein CASSLAGRGNGETQYF. Drawing the rest from reference TRBV5-1 and TRBJ2-5, the complete variable domain is KAGVTQTPRYLIKTRGQQVTLSCSPISGHRSVSWYQQTPGQGLQFLFEYFSETQRNKGNFPGRFSGRQFSNSRSEMNVSTLELGDSALYLCASSLAGRGNGETQYFGPGTRLLVL.

This chain links TRBV5-1 with TRBJ2-5; 7 bases agree with TRBD2. The CDR3 extends over 14 amino acids. Per the germline V gene, CDR1 is SGHRS and CDR2 is YFSETQ. Germline trimming cut 4 bases from V and 0 bases from J; bases unmatched to any gene: 3. CDR3 nucleotide sequence: TGCGCCAGCAGCCTAGGGACTAACCAAGAGACCCAGTACTTC. This sequence encodes CASSLGTNQETQYF.

This rearrangement joins TRBV28 to TRBJ1-5; weak D call: TRBD1 (6 bases). Germline assignment: CDR1 MDHEN and CDR2 SYDVKM. This CDR3 has 12 residues. V was trimmed by 7 bases and J by 5 bases, leaving 9 bases between them. Here the CDR3 DNA reads TGTGCCAGCATAGGGGGGGATCAGCCCCAGCATTTT. Its protein is CASIGGDQPQHF.

The chain carries TRBV11-3 and TRBJ1-2, with D perhaps TRBD1 (5 bases). Per the germline V gene, CDR1 is SGHNT and CDR2 is YENEEA. V dropped 5 bases and J dropped 5 bases, with 9 bases sitting between them. The CDR3 consists of 12 residues. The CDR3 DNA reads as TGTGCCAGCAGCCAGGGCGATTATGGCTACACCTTC. Residues: CASSQGDYGYTF.